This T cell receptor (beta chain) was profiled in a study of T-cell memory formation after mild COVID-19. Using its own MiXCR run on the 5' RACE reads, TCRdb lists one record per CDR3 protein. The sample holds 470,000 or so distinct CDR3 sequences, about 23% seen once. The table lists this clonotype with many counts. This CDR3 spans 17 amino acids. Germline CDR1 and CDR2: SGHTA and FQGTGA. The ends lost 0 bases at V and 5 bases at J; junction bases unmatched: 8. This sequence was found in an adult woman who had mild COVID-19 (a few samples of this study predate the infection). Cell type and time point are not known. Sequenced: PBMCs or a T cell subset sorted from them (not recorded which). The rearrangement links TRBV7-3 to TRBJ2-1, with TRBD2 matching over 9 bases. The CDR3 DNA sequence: TGTGCCAGCAGCTTAACGACGGGCGGGAGGGCCGACAATGAGCAGTTCTTC. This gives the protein CASSLTTGGRADNEQFF.